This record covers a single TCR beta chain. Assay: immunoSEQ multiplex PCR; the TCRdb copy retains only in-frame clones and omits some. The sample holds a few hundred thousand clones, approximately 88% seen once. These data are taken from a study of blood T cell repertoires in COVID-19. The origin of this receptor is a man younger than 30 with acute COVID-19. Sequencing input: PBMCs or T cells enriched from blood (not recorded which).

CDR3 nucleotides: TGTGCCAGCTCACCCCTCGCCTACGAGCAGTACTTC. This codes for CASSPLAYEQYF. The V and J genes are TRBV18 and TRBJ2-7; D is unclear. The V end was cut by 3 bases, the J end by 2 bases, with 5 bases between. This CDR3 has 12 residues. Germline V gives CDR1 KGHSH, CDR2 LQKENI.